The clone carrying this T cell receptor beta chain appeared a single time. The antigen is not known. These data come from a study of T-cell memory formation after mild COVID-19. Study overall: TCR clustering was largely donor specific.

Study-wide results and caveats: Those CD4+ clones that contracted were mainly in CM and EM (CD8+ ones in EMRA). Some clones that responded turned up in pre-infection memory, which suggests that cross-reactive memory joined in. CD4+ bias marked clones expanding day 15 to 37, unlike balanced contracting clones.

Using its own MiXCR run on the 5' RACE reads, TCRdb lists one record per CDR3 protein. The sample lists 380,000 or so distinct CDR3 sequences, about 15% occurring once. The CDR3 loop spans 16 amino acids. J is TRBJ2-2 and V is TRBV3-2; the listed D gene, TRBD1, was not tested against the DNA. TRBV3-2 is a pseudogene locus. Input material: PBMCs or a T cell subset sorted from them (not recorded which). The origin of this receptor is a man aged 18 to 30 who had mild COVID-19 (a few samples of this study predate the infection). Cell type and time point are not known. CDR3 residues: CASSQDQGSRGWELFF. In DNA form, the CDR3 reads TGTGCCAGCAGCCAAGACCAGGGATCAAGGGGATGGGAGCTGTTTTTT.